This passage covers 18 T cell receptor beta chains from one sample sequenced in a study of cytomegalovirus exposure and HLA in healthy donors. Here immunoSEQ multiplex PCR was the method, and the copy in TCRdb shows in-frame clones only, minus some. The sample carries around 140,000 clones, 94% recorded once. Sequencing was carried out using PBMCs. Receptor source: a man between 18 and 29 years old in good health and CMV-seropositive.

The J gene is TRBJ2-7, the V gene TRBV28, with 7 positions matching TRBD1. CDR3 size: 12 residues. V lost 6 bases to trimming and J lost 3 bases; unmatched junction nucleotides: 2. Germline CDR1 MDHEN, CDR2 SYDVKM. The CDR3 nucleotides are TGTGCCAGCAGGGGACAGCACTACGAGCAGTACTTC. It encodes CASRGQHYEQYF.

The chain has TRBV5-1 and TRBJ2-3, with 9 bases aligning to TRBD1. Trimming cost V 1 base and J 1 base; bases outside gene matches: 7. Germline V gene data show CDR1 as SGHRS and CDR2 as YFSETQ. The CDR3 is 17 amino acids. The CDR3, as DNA: TGCGCCAGCAGCTTGTCCTGGACAGGGGTCCGCACAGATACGCAGTATTTT. As protein: CASSLSWTGVRTDTQYF.

This rearrangement joins TRBV9 to TRBJ2-1, with no clear D. Germline V CDR1 and CDR2: SGDLS, YYNGEE. The CDR3 consists of 13 residues. V shed 3 bases and J shed 0 bases, with 4 bases lying between them. CDR3 protein: CASSGSSYNEQFF. DNA for the CDR3: TGTGCCAGCAGCGGCAGCTCCTACAATGAGCAGTTCTTC.

The chain recombines TRBV4-1 with TRBJ2-2; 10 bases are shared with TRBD2. The CDR3 totals 20 residues. Trimming removed 1 base from V and 0 bases from J; junction bases left unmatched: 11. Germline lookup yields CDR1 MGHRA and CDR2 YSYEKL. The CDR3 reads CASSQGALTTSGANTGELFF. Here the CDR3 DNA reads TGCGCCAGCAGCCAAGGCGCCCTTACCACTAGCGGGGCGAACACCGGGGAGCTGTTTTTT.

Only a few counts were recorded for this clone. The chain is built from TRBV29-1 and TRBJ1-4; D not certain. Trimming stripped 6 bases from V and 0 bases from J, with 5 bases between. This CDR3 is 12 amino acids long. Germline CDR1 reads SQVTM; CDR2 reads ANQGSEA. This CDR3 reads CSVSATNEKLFF. The CDR3 nucleotides read TGCAGCGTCTCCGCAACTAATGAAAAACTGTTTTTT.

The chain couples TRBV6-1 to TRBJ2-3, with a possible D match to TRBD1 (5 bases). The germline V gene encodes CDR1 MNHNS and CDR2 SASEGT. The V and J ends lost 2 bases and 2 bases respectively, with 11 bases between them. This CDR3 has 15 amino acids. The CDR3 DNA reads TGTGCCAGCAGTGAAAGACAGCACTACACAGATACGCAGTATTTT. Its translation: CASSERQHYTDTQYF.

The CDR3 spells CASSSRQGPEQFF. The CDR3, as DNA: TGTGCCAGCAGCTCGAGACAGGGCCCTGAGCAGTTCTTC. The V and J genes are TRBV7-2 and TRBJ2-1, with 7 positions matching TRBD1. This CDR3 has 13 amino acids. Germline-derived CDR1 and CDR2 are SGHTA and FQGNSA. The trim removed 4 bases at V and 9 bases at J, leaving 6 bases unmatched.

The V call is TRBV5-6, the J call TRBJ1-2, with no clear D. The CDR3 contains 12 residues. Trimming stripped 1 base from V and 5 bases from J, with 6 bases between. Germline CDR1 and CDR2: SGHDT and YYEEEE. The CDR3 region is CASSLSQYGYTF. Written as DNA, the CDR3 is TGTGCCAGCAGCTTGTCACAGTATGGCTACACCTTC.

This clone appeared a single time. The V and J genes are TRBV11-2 and TRBJ2-1, with 7 bases aligning to TRBD1. Germline CDR1 and CDR2: SGHAT and FQNNGV. The CDR3 covers 17 residues. Unmatched junction bases numbered 15, after V lost 0 bases and J lost 10 bases. CDR3 DNA sequence: TGTGCCAGCAGCTTAGATCTGCCTTTTGGACAGGCGCGCGAGCAGTTCTTC. Residues: CASSLDLPFGQAREQFF. Full variable domain (rest looked up from reference TRBV11-2 and TRBJ2-1): EAGVAQSPRYKIIEKRQSVAFWCNPISGHATLYWYQQILGQGPKLLIQFQNNGVVDDSQLPKDRFSAERLKGVDSTLKIQPAKLEDSAVYLCASSLDLPFGQAREQFFGPGTRLTVL.

The V gene is TRBV2, the J gene TRBJ1-5; 8 bases are shared with TRBD1. Germline V gene lookup returns CDR1 SNHLY and CDR2 FYNNEI. This CDR3 contains 15 residues. Germline trimming cut 6 bases from V and 5 bases from J; bases unmatched to any gene: 9. The CDR3 loop reads CASSTTGEIDQPQHF. The CDR3 nucleotides are TGTGCCAGCAGCACGACAGGGGAGATCGATCAGCCCCAGCATTTT.

The V and J genes are TRBV18 and TRBJ2-7; TRBD1 aligns across 7 bases. In germline, CDR1 is KGHSH, CDR2 LQKENI. This CDR3 comprises 13 residues. The V gene end was trimmed by 3 bases and the J gene end by 10 bases; junction bases not matched to a gene: 9. As DNA, the CDR3 is TGTGCCAGCTCACCTCCGGTTCGGGACAGCCAGTACTTC. It encodes CASSPPVRDSQYF.

The rearrangement joins TRBV28 to TRBJ1-3; TRBD1 matches at 9 bases. The V segment lost 5 bases and the J segment 4 bases; nucleotides outside the gene matches: 6. CDR3 length equals 15 residues. CDR1 MDHEN and CDR2 SYDVKM come from the germline V gene. This chain's CDR3 is CASSTGQGSGNTIYF. The DNA of the CDR3 is TGTGCCAGCAGTACGGGACAGGGATCAGGAAACACCATATATTTT.

This chain links TRBV13 with TRBJ2-5, with D perhaps TRBD1 (6 bases). V was cut by 5 bases and J by 2 bases, with 18 bases left in between. From germline, CDR1 is PRHDT and CDR2 FYEKMQ (reference sequence). The CDR3 totals 16 residues. Written as DNA, the CDR3 is TGTGCCAGCAGCCCCTGGACAGCCCCAGGGCAAGAGACCCAGTACTTC. Translation gives CASSPWTAPGQETQYF.

CDR3: CASSPGTVSSDYGYTF. CDR3 DNA: TGTGCCAGCAGCCCCGGGACAGTGTCCTCCGACTATGGCTACACCTTC. The chain carries TRBV7-9 and TRBJ1-2, with 7 bases lining up with TRBD1. CDR1 and CDR2 (germline): SEHNR, FQNEAQ (reference sequence). J lost 3 bases, V lost 5 bases, and 12 bases had no gene match. This CDR3 has 16 residues.

This chain connects TRBV9 to TRBJ2-1; 7 nucleotides line up with TRBD1. CDR1 and CDR2 (germline): SGDLS, YYNGEE. Trimming removed 2 bases from V and 2 bases from J; junction bases left unmatched: 4. The CDR3 extends over 15 amino acids. The CDR3 here is CASSVSGQPYNEQFF. The CDR3 DNA follows: TGTGCCAGCAGCGTGTCGGGACAGCCCTACAATGAGCAGTTCTTC.

This sequence joins TRBV11-3 and TRBJ2-1; 9 bases are shared with TRBD2. The V gene's germline CDR1 is SGHNT and CDR2 YENEEA. This CDR3 is built from 15 residues. V trimming: 4 bases; J trimming: 5 bases; junction bases outside the gene matches: 6. CDR3 residues: CASSSGLASNNEQFF. CDR3 sequence (DNA): TGTGCCAGCAGCTCAGGACTAGCGTCCAACAATGAGCAGTTCTTC.

The chain recombines TRBV11-3 with TRBJ2-7, with 12 bases that match TRBD2. J was trimmed by 2 bases and V by 8 bases; bases with no gene match: 10. The CDR3 runs 16 residues. Germline values: CDR1 SGHNT, CDR2 YENEEA. CDR3 loop: CASLGTSGSPAYEQYF. CDR3 sequence (DNA): TGTGCCAGCCTCGGGACTAGCGGGTCCCCAGCCTACGAGCAGTACTTC.

The chain employs TRBV2 and TRBJ1-1; D is unresolved. Germline CDR1 reads SNHLY; CDR2 reads FYNNEI. V lost 2 bases and J lost 3, with 7 bases in between. The CDR3 consists of 13 residues. This CDR3 reads CASSELEDTEAFF. Here the CDR3 DNA reads TGTGCCAGCAGTGAATTGGAGGACACTGAAGCTTTCTTT.